This is a list of T cell receptor beta chains from one sample in a study of identical twins. MiXCR, applied by TCRdb to the 5' RACE reads, yields one record per CDR3 protein. The sample lists 220,000 or so distinct CDR3 sequences; roughly 7% were seen once. This sample also appeared in a second study, on yellow fever vaccine responses in identical twins.

Sequenced: memory (CD45RO+) T cells sorted from blood. The receptor source for this set is a woman aged 18-30 years in good health. Each CDR3 is given with its conserved first and last residue. A D gene is named only where the DNA matches it firmly. The size entry is marked missing in some rows and otherwise reads once, few, many or a size class.

V: TRBV18; J: TRBJ2-2; D: TRBD1; size: many; CDR3: CASSPPRTGSTGELFF; DNA: TGTGCCAGCTCACCACCCCGGACAGGGAGCACCGGGGAGCTGTTTTTT
V: TRBV6-4; J: TRBJ2-2; D: NA; size: NA; CDR3: CASSDSLNSVGELFF; DNA: TGTGCCAGCAGTGACTCCTTAAATAGCGTCGGGGAGCTGTTTTTT
V: TRBV5-1; J: TRBJ2-5; D: NA; size: few; CDR3: CASSLWFVQGQETQYF; DNA: TGCGCCAGCAGCTTGTGGTTCGTGCAGGGACAAGAGACCCAGTACTTC
V: TRBV4-1; J: TRBJ1-6; D: NA; size: NA; CDR3: CASRGPKNSPLHF; DNA: TGCGCCAGCAGGGGACCGAAGAATTCACCCCTCCACTTT
V: TRBV9; J: TRBJ2-2; D: NA; size: NA; CDR3: CASSPPLTTTGELFF; DNA: TGTGCCAGCAGCCCACCTCTTACGACCACCGGGGAGCTGTTTTTT
V: TRBV20-1; J: TRBJ2-1; D: NA; size: few; CDR3: CSAQYTFLKGGEQFF; DNA: TGCAGTGCCCAATATACCTTTCTCAAGGGCGGTGAGCAGTTCTTC
V: TRBV20-1; J: TRBJ2-2; D: TRBD2; size: few; CDR3: CSARDGLAGGNTGELFF; DNA: TGCAGTGCTAGAGATGGGCTAGCGGGGGGAAACACCGGGGAGCTGTTTTTT
V: TRBV15; J: TRBJ1-6; D: NA; size: NA; CDR3: CATHSFDNSPLHF; DNA: TGTGCCACCCACAGTTTCGATAATTCACCCCTCCACTTT
V: TRBV18; J: TRBJ1-3; D: NA; size: many; CDR3: CASSPNRQNTIYF; DNA: TGTGCCAGCTCACCAAATCGACAAAACACCATATATTTT
V: TRBV7-2; J: TRBJ1-4; D: NA; size: many; CDR3: CASSLGVAAYNEKLFF; DNA: TGTGCCAGCAGCTTAGGGGTCGCAGCTTACAATGAAAAACTGTTTTTT
V: TRBV7-9; J: TRBJ1-1; D: NA; size: few; CDR3: CASGVRTEAFF; DNA: TGTGCCAGCGGAGTCAGAACTGAAGCTTTCTTT
V: TRBV3-1; J: TRBJ2-7; D: NA; size: NA; CDR3: CATSQGVHIAFSYEQYF; DNA: TGTGCCACCAGCCAAGGGGTCCATATAGCCTTCTCCTACGAGCAGTACTTC
V: TRBV5-1; J: TRBJ2-7; D: TRBD1; size: many; CDR3: CASSPDRVEQYF; DNA: TGCGCCAGCAGCCCGGACAGGGTCGAGCAGTACTTC
V: TRBV7-9; J: TRBJ1-1; D: NA; size: NA; CDR3: CASSLGWEKEAFF; DNA: TGTGCCAGCAGCTTAGGTTGGGAAAAAGAAGCTTTCTTT
V: TRBV15; J: TRBJ2-6; D: NA; size: NA; CDR3: CATSREEGSGANVLTF; DNA: TGTGCCACCAGCAGAGAAGAGGGCTCTGGGGCCAACGTCCTGACTTTC
V: TRBV24-1; J: TRBJ2-1; D: TRBD2; size: NA; CDR3: CATSASGIGNEQFF; DNA: TGTGCCACCAGTGCCAGCGGGATAGGTAATGAGCAGTTCTTC
V: TRBV11-2; J: TRBJ2-1; D: TRBD2; size: few; CDR3: CASSPPWTSGSSYNEQFF; DNA: TGTGCCAGCAGCCCACCCTGGACTAGCGGGAGCTCCTACAATGAGCAGTTCTTC
V: TRBV15; J: TRBJ1-6; D: TRBD1; size: few; CDR3: CATSRDGTGDSPLHF; DNA: TGTGCCACCAGCAGAGACGGGACAGGGGATTCACCCCTCCACTTT
V: TRBV2; J: TRBJ1-4; D: TRBD1; size: NA; CDR3: CASIQGRRTGGEKLFF; DNA: TGTGCCAGCATTCAAGGTCGGCGCACAGGGGGTGAAAAACTGTTTTTT
V: TRBV12-3/TRBV12-4; J: TRBJ2-5; D: NA; size: NA; CDR3: CASSTSGGRETQYF; DNA: TGTGCCAGCAGCACCTCGGGGGGCCGTGAGACCCAGTACTTC
V: TRBV25-1; J: TRBJ2-1; D: NA; size: many; CDR3: CASRTGTRGDNEQFF; DNA: TGTGCCAGCAGGACAGGGACTAGAGGAGACAATGAGCAGTTCTTC
V: TRBV18; J: TRBJ2-1; D: NA; size: NA; CDR3: CASSPPNAESSYNEQFF; DNA: TGTGCCAGCTCACCACCGAACGCGGAAAGCTCCTACAATGAGCAGTTCTTC
V: TRBV7-9; J: TRBJ2-7; D: NA; size: few; CDR3: CASSPQRRSGSYEQYF; DNA: TGTGCCAGCAGCCCCCAGCGAAGGAGCGGATCTTACGAGCAGTACTTC
V: TRBV5-1; J: TRBJ2-1; D: NA; size: many; CDR3: CASSLTPVGGNNNEQFF; DNA: TGCGCCAGCAGCTTAACCCCGGTCGGCGGGAATAACAATGAGCAGTTCTTC
V: TRBV7-2; J: TRBJ1-1; D: TRBD1; size: many; CDR3: CASSLDYRQGTEAFF; DNA: TGTGCCAGCAGCTTAGATTATCGACAGGGCACTGAAGCTTTCTTT
V: TRBV3-1; J: TRBJ2-1; D: NA; size: many; CDR3: CASSGGAGNEQFF; DNA: TGTGCCAGCAGTGGCGGGGCAGGCAATGAGCAGTTCTTC
V: TRBV7-8; J: TRBJ1-2; D: TRBD1; size: many; CDR3: CASSPGDRGDYYTF; DNA: TGTGCCAGCAGCCCGGGGGACAGGGGAGATTACTACACCTTC
V: TRBV20-1; J: TRBJ2-1; D: TRBD2; size: few; CDR3: CSARPQLAGVYNEQFF; DNA: TGCAGTGCTAGACCTCAACTAGCGGGGGTCTACAATGAGCAGTTCTTC
V: TRBV27; J: TRBJ2-1; D: NA; size: NA; CDR3: CASSLRGAGNEQFF; DNA: TGTGCCAGCAGTTTACGGGGGGCGGGCAATGAGCAGTTCTTC
V: TRBV4-1; J: TRBJ2-3; D: TRBD2; size: many; CDR3: CASSAGLGGDTQYF; DNA: TGCGCCAGCAGCGCCGGACTAGGTGGGGATACGCAGTATTTT
V: TRBV20-1; J: TRBJ2-2; D: NA; size: NA; CDR3: CSARDLLGGVASTGELFF; DNA: TGCAGTGCTAGAGACCTACTGGGCGGGGTGGCCTCCACCGGGGAGCTGTTTTTT
V: TRBV20-1; J: TRBJ2-5; D: NA; size: many; CDR3: CSARISDETQYF; DNA: TGCAGTGCTAGGATTAGTGATGAGACCCAGTACTTC
V: TRBV28; J: TRBJ2-2; D: TRBD1; size: few; CDR3: CATSPGTGGELFF; DNA: TGTGCCACTAGTCCCGGGACAGGTGGGGAGCTGTTTTTT
V: TRBV16; J: TRBJ2-6; D: NA; size: many; CDR3: CASSQPKASGANVLTF; DNA: TGTGCCAGCAGCCAACCGAAGGCCTCTGGGGCCAACGTCCTGACTTTC
V: TRBV28; J: TRBJ2-5; D: NA; size: few; CDR3: CASSSTSWKTQYF; DNA: TGTGCCAGCAGTTCGACTAGTTGGAAGACCCAGTACTTC
V: TRBV6-6; J: TRBJ2-6; D: NA; size: many; CDR3: CASSPGANVLTF; DNA: TGTGCCAGCAGCCCTGGGGCCAACGTCCTGACTTTC
V: TRBV24-1; J: TRBJ2-1; D: TRBD2; size: NA; CDR3: CATSAYSGSGNEQFF; DNA: TGTGCCACCAGTGCCTATAGCGGGAGTGGTAATGAGCAGTTCTTC